One T cell receptor (beta chain) is described in this entry. This clone was counted between two and nine times. What this receptor recognizes is not known. There are no base qualities to consult, and no much larger clone falls within one base. The donors belonged to the validation cohort of around 130 subjects, which was separate from the approximately 700-subject first cohort. Libraries were built with the immunoSEQ multiplex PCR assay. In the paper's pipeline: A statistical classification framework was built to diagnose cytomegalovirus status from the catalog of TCR beta chain sequences. TCRdb retrieved this table from immuneACCESS and kept in-frame rearrangements only. Not all clones are present; in checked studies, unresolved V genes account for under half, and no reason is known for the remainder. V, J and clone size are taken as reported in that table, and D and trimming were inferred from the DNA itself. In this sample the table shows 300,000 to 400,000 clones, 86% of which occur a single time. The ten biggest clones cover approximately 0.8% of the sample.

The data originate from a study of cytomegalovirus exposure and HLA in healthy donors (dated by TCRdb to the late 2010s). With regard to the full study: A later analysis indicated that the 120 validation repertoires were generated on the platform also employed for the 666 repertoires of the first cohort. To predict cytomegalovirus infection status, the study brought together high-throughput TCR immunosequencing, statistical association of individual TCRs with disease status, and machine learning. A separate validation cohort of 100 to 150 different subjects was used in addition to the roughly 670-subject first cohort. The study was designed to test whether signatures of past pathogen exposure could be identified by cataloging public T cell receptors.

V drops 6 bases and J drops 3 bases, leaving 12 bases in between. From a lookup of the germline V gene, CDR1 and CDR2 are MDHEN and SYDVKM. Including cysteine and phenylalanine, the CDR3 has 13 amino acids. Here the CDR3 DNA is all that survives: 39 bases in frame from base 1. What the study reported, not specific to this receptor: The authors suggested that the approach could potentially be extended to other disease states and immunological phenotypes. Of the cluster scores, 90% to 95% were above 0 in a later analysis, which found that TCRs clustered in the first cohort also tended to co-occur in the approximately 130 validation repertoires. A later analysis lacked HLA typing for the validation cohort, so it scored co-occurrence in that cohort across all 110 or so repertoires. The study gave a list of over 150 TCR beta chains associated with cytomegalovirus. A few of the identified cytomegalovirus-associated TCR beta chains were confirmed in vitro to be specific for cytomegalovirus antigens. Most TCR sequences were seen in very few donors, while some public TCRs were found in many individuals. In both the original and validation cohorts, the classifier was reported to diagnose cytomegalovirus status with high specificity and sensitivity.

This receptor was obtained from a woman younger than 35 in good health and CMV-seronegative. Sequencing was performed on PBMCs. Recombination linked TRBV28 to TRBJ2-7, with no D gene named confidently. The base sequence is TGTGCCAGCAGCCCCCCGCTAGTCTACGAGCAGTACTTC. The resulting protein is CASSPPLVYEQYF.